The next 16 T cell receptor beta chains were all read from a single sample in a study of blood T cell repertoires in COVID-19. Data came from immunoSEQ multiplex PCR; TCRdb stores just in-frame clones and leaves some out. The data contain 200,000 or so clones, around 84% of them singletons. The sample taken for sequencing was peripheral blood. The receptor set was obtained from a woman at least 80 years old with COVID-19, enrolled during active disease.

J is TRBJ2-5 and V is TRBV19; D is possibly TRBD1 (6 bases). Germline V CDR1 and CDR2: LNHDA, SQIVND (reference sequence). The CDR3 runs to 15 residues. V dropped 4 bases and J dropped 2 bases, with 14 bases sitting between them. The CDR3 DNA reads TGTGCCAGTAGTACCGGAACAGGGAATCAAGAGACCCAGTACTTC. It is translated as CASSTGTGNQETQYF.

This clone was counted between two and nine times. The rearrangement uses TRBV28 and TRBJ1-3; 9 bases agree with TRBD1. This CDR3 contains 15 residues. After removal of 5 bases from V and 3 bases from J, the junction contained 5 bases not matched to a gene. The germline V gene has CDR1 MDHEN and CDR2 SYDVKM. The CDR3 reads CASSKQGAGGNTIYF. CDR3 nucleotide sequence: TGTGCCAGCAGTAAACAGGGGGCAGGTGGAAACACCATATATTTT.

The chain uses TRBV5-1 and TRBJ1-2; weak D call: TRBD1 (6 bases). Per the germline V gene, CDR1 is SGHRS and CDR2 is YFSETQ. The CDR3 covers 15 residues. The ends were cut back, 0 bases at V and 8 bases at J, with 17 bases in the middle. The CDR3 region has the DNA TGCGCCAGCAGCTTGGTAGGACAGAATGAGAGAGGCTACACCTTC. Translated: CASSLVGQNERGYTF.

The DNA of the CDR3 is TGTGCCAGCAGCCCGCAAGGACGGGGAGGGGAGACCCAGTACTTC. Amino acid sequence: CASSPQGRGGETQYF. The chain combines TRBV11-2 with TRBJ2-5; 7 positions agree with TRBD2. The CDR3 totals 15 residues. J gave up 5 bases and V 5 bases, and 11 bases lay outside the gene matches. Germline lookup yields CDR1 SGHAT and CDR2 FQNNGV.

As DNA, the CDR3 is TGTGCCAGCAACCCGGGTGTCGGGGAGCTGTTTTTT. It encodes CASNPGVGELFF. The rearrangement links TRBV3-1 (or the pseudogene TRBV3-2) to TRBJ2-2; D unclear. The germline V gene has CDR1 LGHDT and CDR2 YNNKEL (reference sequence). This CDR3 is 12 amino acids long. The germline V and J ends were trimmed by 7 bases and 7 bases, with 10 bases remaining between them.

The rearrangement uses TRBV30 and TRBJ2-1, with a weak D call TRBD2 (7 bases). Germline loops: CDR1 GTSNPN, CDR2 SVGIG (reference sequence). Deletions cut 4 bases from V and 7 bases from J, with 17 bases between. There are 14 residues in the CDR3. CDR3 bases: TGTGCCTGGACCCGGGGGGCGCGAAGTAATGAGCAGTTCTTC. Translation gives CAWTRGARSNEQFF.

The V and J genes are TRBV5-5 and TRBJ1-4, with no clear D. Germline assignment: CDR1 SGHKS and CDR2 YYEKEE (reference sequence). V lost 2 bases and J lost 0, with 5 bases in between. The CDR3 length is 14 residues. Here the CDR3 reads CASSLQSTNEKLFF. The CDR3 DNA reads as TGTGCCAGCAGCTTACAGTCAACTAATGAAAAACTGTTTTTT. Looking up the rest from reference TRBV5-5 and TRBJ1-4 gives the full variable domain: DAGVTQSPTHLIKTRGQQVTLRCSPISGHKSVSWYQQVLGQGPQFIFQYYEKEERGRGNFPDRFSARQFPNYSSELNVNALLLGDSALYLCASSLQSTNEKLFFGSGTQLSVL.

This rearrangement joins TRBV15 to TRBJ2-7; 7 bases fit TRBD1. The CDR3 sequence is 13 residues long. V lost 2 bases to trimming and J lost 5 bases; unmatched junction nucleotides: 3. Germline CDR1 and CDR2: LNHNV and YYDKDF (reference sequence). The CDR3 protein is CATSRRTGDEQYF. The CDR3 bases are TGTGCCACCAGCAGAAGGACAGGCGACGAGCAGTACTTC.

The chain couples TRBV27 to TRBJ1-5; TRBD1 matches at 7 bases. V shed 11 bases, J shed 3 bases, and the junction held 10 bases outside the gene matches. The CDR3 loop spans 14 amino acids. Germline lookup yields CDR1 MNHEY and CDR2 SMNVEV (reference sequence). The CDR3 reads CAAAGGRNNQPQHF. The CDR3 bases are TGTGCCGCCGCAGGGGGACGGAACAATCAGCCCCAGCATTTT.

The V and J genes are TRBV6-4 and TRBJ1-5, with 7 positions matching TRBD1. V was clipped by 6 bases and J by 4 bases; unmatched bases: 9. Germline lookup yields CDR1 MRHNA and CDR2 SNTAGT. The CDR3 loop spans 15 amino acids. The CDR3 DNA reads TGTGCCAGCAGCCCAGGACAGGAGGAAAATCAGCCCCAGCATTTT. Translated: CASSPGQEENQPQHF.

The chain recombines TRBV4-1 with TRBJ2-7; 8 nucleotides line up with TRBD1. Germline trimming cut 4 bases from V and 9 bases from J; bases unmatched to any gene: 8. The CDR3 contains 13 residues. In germline, CDR1 is MGHRA, CDR2 YSYEKL. The CDR3 coding sequence is TGCGCCAGCAGCCCCGGGACAGGCCTGGCGCAGTACGTC. Translation gives CASSPGTGLAQYV.

The chain couples TRBV2 to TRBJ2-5; the match to TRBD1 covers 9 bases. There are 13 residues in the CDR3. V lost 4 bases to trimming and J lost 5 bases; unmatched junction nucleotides: 2. CDR1 is SNHLY and CDR2 is FYNNEI in the germline V gene. The CDR3 reads CASSAGQGETQYF. The CDR3 DNA is TGTGCCAGCAGTGCTGGACAGGGGGAGACCCAGTACTTC.

The chain joins TRBV2 to TRBJ1-5, with D possibly TRBD1 on 6 matching bases. V gave up 4 bases and J gave up 10 bases, with 23 bases separating them. Germline loops: CDR1 SNHLY, CDR2 FYNNEI. CDR3 length: 16 residues. The CDR3 sequence: CASSVSPSSEQGPQHF. In DNA form, the CDR3 reads TGTGCCAGCAGTGTGTCCCCGAGCTCAGAACAGGGACCCCAGCATTTT.

The chain carries TRBV11-1 and TRBJ1-1; perhaps TRBD1 as D (5 bases). CDR1 is SGHAT and CDR2 is FQDESV in the germline V gene (reference sequence). Trimming shortened V by 2 bases and J by 6 bases, and 16 bases separated the two germline ends. This CDR3 region has 15 residues. CDR3 region: CASSLRIQGSSEAFF. CDR3 DNA sequence: TGTGCCAGCAGCTTACGGATCCAGGGAAGCTCTGAAGCTTTCTTT.

In its sample, this clone was seen once. The CDR3 nucleotides read TGCAGCGGCGGACAGGGGGGTGAAGCTTTCTTT. Its translation: CSGGQGGEAFF. The chain carries TRBV29-1 and TRBJ1-1, with 10 bases fitting TRBD1. Per germline, CDR1 SQVTM and CDR2 ANQGSEA. The V gene end was trimmed by 7 bases and the J gene end by 7 bases; junction bases not matched to a gene: 3. The CDR3 sequence is 11 residues long.

The chain links TRBV6-5 to TRBJ1-2; D call uncertain. The CDR3 is 13 residues long. The germline gives CDR1 MNHEY, CDR2 SVGAGI. V lost 6 bases, J lost 8 bases, and 16 bases lay in between. The CDR3 DNA is TGTGCCAGCAGCCCCCCCGGGTTGAGCGGCTACACCTTC. The encoded protein is CASSPPGLSGYTF.